This T cell receptor (beta chain) came from a study of post-analysis software for immune sequencing data. Study background: Secondary progressive, relapsing-remitting and progressive-relapsing multiple sclerosis were among the included disease courses. Study-level findings and limits: F measure grouped same-batch samples tightly together. In multiple sclerosis, normalized Chao1 diversity was significantly below that of controls. Compared with controls, patients had more of roughly five TRBV segments, including TRBV5-6, TRBV5-1 and TRBV20-1.

This CDR3 contains 16 residues. J lost 6 bases, V lost 4 bases, and 12 bases had no gene match. Germline V lookup: CDR1 MGHRA, CDR2 YSYEKL. Every TCR beta cDNA library bore unique molecular identifiers. Starting from approximately 1 to 10 million T cells, the study yielded about half a million cDNA molecules. TCRdb re-called the PCR reads with MiXCR, one entry per CDR3 protein. The sample carries about 540,000 distinct CDR3 sequences, about a third recorded once. As for this clonotype: As yet, its antigen is unknown.

This receptor was obtained from a girl under 18 with multiple sclerosis. J is TRBJ2-3 and V is TRBV4-1; 8 bases align to TRBD2. Material: blood. CDR3 DNA: TGCGCCAGCAGCCCTACTTGGACTAGCCGACAGGATACGCAGTATTTT. It codes for CASSPTWTSRQDTQYF.